The T cell receptor beta chain described here comes from a study of T cell changes during pregnancy in multiple sclerosis. The CDR3 sequence is 17 residues long. Germline V gene lookup returns CDR1 KGHSH and CDR2 LQKENI. The V end was cut by 5 bases, the J end by 4 bases, with 21 bases between. The repertoire was sequenced with immunoSEQ multiplex PCR; TCRdb's copy has only in-frame clones and lacks some. This table holds around 30,000 clones, 90% to 95% found once. Sequences were derived from CD4+ T cells from peripheral blood mononuclear cells, sampled after pregnancy. The rearrangement links TRBV18 to TRBJ1-3, with a tentative D call TRBD1 (5 bases). The sequence derives from a female donor with multiple sclerosis, enrolled in a pregnancy study. This chain's CDR3 is CASSWPGLTSSGNTIYF. For the CDR3, the DNA is TGTGCCAGCTCATGGCCGGGACTTACCTCCTCCGGAAACACCATATATTTT.